One and the same sample provided the 14 T cell receptor beta chains below, sequenced in a study of CD8 T cells in ankylosing spondylitis. TCRdb ran MiXCR on the 5' RACE reads and lists one entry per CDR3 protein. The sample holds around 120,000 distinct CDR3 sequences; roughly 15% are singletons and the top ten take 2.5% to 3.5%. The sequenced sample consisted of blood, either unsorted or a sorted T cell fraction (not recorded which). The receptors derive from a female donor with ankylosing spondylitis or in good health (not recorded which).

The sample holds many counts of this clonotype. The rearrangement joins TRBV5-1 to TRBJ1-3, with 9 bases matching TRBD1. Trimming cost V 1 base and J 6 bases; bases outside gene matches: 5. The length of the CDR3 is 15 residues. Germline V CDR1 and CDR2: SGHRS, YFSETQ. CDR3 protein: CASSLLGDRVNTIYF. In DNA, the CDR3 is TGCGCCAGCAGCTTGCTGGGGGACAGGGTAAACACCATATATTTT.

There are many counts of this clonotype. The chain recombines TRBV5-1 with TRBJ1-3; no definite D call. The ends were cut back, 0 bases at V and 4 bases at J, with 2 bases in the middle. CDR3 size: 12 residues. The germline gives CDR1 SGHRS, CDR2 YFSETQ. CDR3 sequence reads: CASSLDGNTIYF. The CDR3 bases are TGCGCCAGCAGCTTGGACGGAAACACCATATATTTT.

There are a few counts of this clonotype. The J gene is TRBJ2-3, the V gene TRBV20-1, with 12 bases that match TRBD2. With 5 bases clipped from V and 2 bases from J, the junction kept 2 bases outside the gene matches. The length of the CDR3 is 14 residues. Germline V lookup: CDR1 DFQATT, CDR2 SNEGSKA (reference sequence). CDR3 loop: CSAGLAGHTDTQYF. The CDR3 coding sequence is TGCAGTGCTGGACTAGCGGGGCACACAGATACGCAGTATTTT.

This clonotype was counted between two and nine times. The rearrangement links TRBV28 to TRBJ1-5; D possibly corresponds to TRBD1 (5 bases). There are 13 residues in the CDR3. Deletions cut 6 bases from V and 4 bases from J, with 10 bases between. Germline V gene data show CDR1 as MDHEN and CDR2 as SYDVKM. In DNA form, the CDR3 reads TGTGCCAGCAGGTTCTCAGGGAATCAGCCCCAGCATTTT. Protein sequence: CASRFSGNQPQHF.

The J gene is TRBJ2-1, the V gene TRBV4-2; possibly TRBD1 or TRBD2 for D (5 bases each). The germline CDR1 and CDR2 sequences are LGHNA and YNFKEQ. The ends were cut back, 7 bases at V and 3 bases at J, with 13 bases in the middle. The CDR3 contains 14 residues. The CDR3 sequence: CASMVGVDYNEQFF. CDR3 DNA: TGTGCCAGCATGGTGGGGGTCGACTACAATGAGCAGTTCTTC.

This clonotype was counted ten times or more. The chain is built from TRBV5-1 and TRBJ1-1; 7 bases agree with TRBD1. V was clipped by 2 bases and J by 1 base; unmatched bases: 8. The CDR3 totals 16 residues. Germline V lookup: CDR1 SGHRS, CDR2 YFSETQ. In DNA form, the CDR3 reads TGCGCCAGCAGCTTAACAGGGGCGTCGGGGAACACTGAAGCTTTCTTT. This codes for CASSLTGASGNTEAFF.

V usage is TRBV7-3 and J usage is TRBJ2-5; possible D gene TRBD2, 6 bases. Trimming pared 2 bases from V and 5 bases from J, leaving 9 bases between. The length of the CDR3 is 13 residues. Germline CDR1 and CDR2: SGHTA and FQGTGA. The CDR3 reads CASSLAGWETQYF. CDR3 bases: TGTGCCAGCAGCTTAGCGGGGTGGGAGACCCAGTACTTC. Based on the CDR3 plus reference TRBV7-3 and TRBJ2-5, the full variable domain is GAGVSQTPSNKVTEKGKYVELRCDPISGHTALYWYRQSLGQGPEFLIYFQGTGAADDSGLPNDRFFAVRPEGSVSTLKIQRTERGDSAVYLCASSLAGWETQYFGPGTRLLVL.

The V and J genes are TRBV5-1 and TRBJ2-1; D is unresolved. There are 15 residues in the CDR3. V gave up 3 bases and J gave up 0 bases, with 10 bases separating them. Germline V gene sequence: CDR1 SGHRS, CDR2 YFSETQ. The CDR3 nucleotides read TGCGCCAGCAGCTCCGACGTAAGCTCCTACAATGAGCAGTTCTTC. Its protein is CASSSDVSSYNEQFF. The whole variable domain, filled in from reference TRBV5-1 and TRBJ2-1, reads KAGVTQTPRYLIKTRGQQVTLSCSPISGHRSVSWYQQTPGQGLQFLFEYFSETQRNKGNFPGRFSGRQFSNSRSEMNVSTLELGDSALYLCASSSDVSSYNEQFFGPGTRLTVL.

This clonotype was found a few times. This sequence joins TRBV10-3 and TRBJ2-3; D may correspond to TRBD1 or TRBD2 (6 bases each). Germline V gene sequence: CDR1 ENHRY, CDR2 SYGVKD. V gave up 10 bases and J gave up 2 bases, with 16 bases separating them. The CDR3 has 14 residues. CDR3 nucleotide sequence: TGTGCCACCGGACTAACAGGGCCCACAGATACGCAGTATTTT. Protein product: CATGLTGPTDTQYF.

For the CDR3, the DNA is TGTGCCACCAGCAGAGATCAGGGGTTCCAAGAGACCCAGTACTTC. Translating it yields CATSRDQGFQETQYF. This chain links TRBV15 with TRBJ2-5; maybe TRBD1 (6 bases). The germline V gene has CDR1 LNHNV and CDR2 YYDKDF (reference sequence). Trimming took 0 bases from V and 1 from J, leaving 9 bases between them. The CDR3 contains 15 residues.

Comment on this clonotype: Possible read error: a much larger clone is one base away. The chain is built from TRBV29-1 and TRBJ1-2; possible D gene TRBD1, 5 bases. CDR1 is SQVTM, CDR2 ANQGSEA, per germline. The CDR3 contains 16 residues. The CDR3 DNA follows: TGCAGCGTTGAAAGGCGGGCAGGGACGCCTAACTGTGGCTACACCTTC. This encodes CSVERRAGTPNCGYTF.

This clonotype was picked up many times. The V and J genes are TRBV12-3 or TRBV12-4 and TRBJ1-3; D unresolved. This CDR3 has 17 residues. Trimming removed 3 bases from V and 4 bases from J, with 19 bases in between. The CDR3 DNA reads as TGTGCCAGCAGTTTTAAGGTTCTGGGAGCGGCGGGAAACACCATATATTTT. Translation: CASSFKVLGAAGNTIYF.

This clonotype was seen at least ten times. The chain uses TRBV5-1 and TRBJ1-1; D unclear. Trimming removed 2 bases from V and 3 bases from J, with 11 bases in between. The CDR3 extends over 14 amino acids. The germline gives CDR1 SGHRS, CDR2 YFSETQ. The CDR3 sequence is CASSFLRGDTEAFF. In DNA form, the CDR3 reads TGCGCCAGCAGCTTTCTTCGGGGAGACACTGAAGCTTTCTTT.

There are many counts of this clonotype. This chain joins TRBV27 and TRBJ1-2; tentative D call: TRBD1 (5 bases). CDR1 and CDR2 from the germline V gene are MNHEY and SMNVEV (reference sequence). CDR3 length: 15 amino acids. The V end lost 5 bases, the J end lost 4 bases, and 17 bases lay between the germline ends. CDR3 coding DNA: TGTGCCAGCAGTCCTGAAAGGGGAGGTTCCTATGGCTACACCTTC. Translated, it gives CASSPERGGSYGYTF.